This record concerns one T cell receptor (beta chain) sequence. Its matching antigen is unknown. A multiplex PCR was run with 60 Vbeta primers and 13 Jbeta primers. Sequencing used immunoSEQ multiplex PCR; TCRdb keeps in-frame clones, though not all of them. In the table there are under 150,000 clones, approximately 80% of which are singletons. The data were taken from a study of cytomegalovirus exposure and HLA in healthy donors. As for the study in general: Earlier results showed approximately 120 million unique TCR beta sequences derived from roughly 180 million T cells. Study results and limitations: Associated with cytomegalovirus, according to the listing, were around 160 TCR beta chains. Association of a missense DCLRE1C variant with TCR beta V- and J-gene trimming was reported in a later analysis.

This CDR3 is built from 19 residues. The germline V gene encodes CDR1 LNHNV and CDR2 YYDKDF (reference sequence). Trimming took 1 base from V and 10 from J, leaving 30 bases between them. The TCR was taken from a man aged 50 or older in good health and CMV-seronegative. The J gene is TRBJ2-3, the V gene TRBV15; D is possibly TRBD2 (7 bases). Input material: PBMCs. The DNA for the CDR3 is TGTGCCACCAGCAGAGTGGGGGGGGCCCCCACAGATACGCTAAAGGCGCAGTATTTT. It yields the protein CATSRVGGAPTDTLKAQYF. Full variable domain (outside the CDR3, taken from reference TRBV15 and TRBJ2-3): DAMVIQNPRYQVTQFGKPVTLSCSQTLNHNVMYWYQQKSSQAPKLLFHYYDKDFNNEADTPDNFQSRRPNTSFCFLDIRSPGLGDTAMYLCATSRVGGAPTDTLKAQYFGPGTRLTVL.